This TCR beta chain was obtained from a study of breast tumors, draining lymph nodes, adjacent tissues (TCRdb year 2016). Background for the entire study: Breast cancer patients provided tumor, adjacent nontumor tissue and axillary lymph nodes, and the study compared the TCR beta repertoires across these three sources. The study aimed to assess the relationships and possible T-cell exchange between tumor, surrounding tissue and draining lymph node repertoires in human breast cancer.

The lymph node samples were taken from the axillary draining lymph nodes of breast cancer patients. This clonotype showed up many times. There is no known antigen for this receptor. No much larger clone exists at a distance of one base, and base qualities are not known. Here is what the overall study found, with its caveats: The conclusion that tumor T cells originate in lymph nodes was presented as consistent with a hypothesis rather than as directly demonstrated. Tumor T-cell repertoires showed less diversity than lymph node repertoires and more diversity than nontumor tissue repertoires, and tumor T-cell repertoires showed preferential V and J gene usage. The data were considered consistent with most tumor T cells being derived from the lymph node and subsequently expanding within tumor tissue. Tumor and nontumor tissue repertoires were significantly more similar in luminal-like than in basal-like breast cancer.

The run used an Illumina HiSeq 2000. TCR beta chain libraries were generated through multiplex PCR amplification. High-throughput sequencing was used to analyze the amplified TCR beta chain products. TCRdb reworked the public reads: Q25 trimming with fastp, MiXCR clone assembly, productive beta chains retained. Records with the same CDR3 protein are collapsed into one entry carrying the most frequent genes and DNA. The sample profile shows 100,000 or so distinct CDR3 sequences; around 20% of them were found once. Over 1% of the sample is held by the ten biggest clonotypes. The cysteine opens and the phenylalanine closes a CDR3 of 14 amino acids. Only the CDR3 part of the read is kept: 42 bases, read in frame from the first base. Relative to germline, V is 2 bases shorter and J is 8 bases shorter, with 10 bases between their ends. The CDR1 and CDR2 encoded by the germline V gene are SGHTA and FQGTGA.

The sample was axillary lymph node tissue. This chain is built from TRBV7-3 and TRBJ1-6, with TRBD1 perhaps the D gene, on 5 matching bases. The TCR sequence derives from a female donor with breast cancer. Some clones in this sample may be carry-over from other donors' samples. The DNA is TGTGCCAGCAGCTTAGTGGGGCTGGATTCACCCCTCCACTTT. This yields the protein CASSLVGLDSPLHF.